This T cell receptor beta chain was sequenced in a study of blood T cell repertoires in COVID-19. Study overall: T cells, B-cell-depleted T cells, or PBMCs provided the cDNA or gDNA that served as material.

This CDR3 is 15 amino acids long. Trimming took 6 bases from V and 0 from J, leaving 11 bases between them. Germline values: CDR1 KGHSH, CDR2 LQKENI. Cohort 3 recovered donors had two negative PCRs, clearance, or symptom resolution. In the study's own analysis: For nucleated cells, counts were estimated from reference gene primer amplification. TCRdb's table, derived via immunoSEQ multiplex PCR, lists solely in-frame clones and lacks some. The V and J calls and clone size are taken from that table; D and trimming were inferred from the DNA. The sample lists 200,000 to 250,000 clones, roughly 84% occurring once.

The genes are TRBV18 and TRBJ1-4; D call uncertain. What was sequenced was PBMCs or T cells enriched from blood (not recorded which). This clonotype was sampled from a woman between 40 and 50 years old who had recovered from COVID-19. CDR3 coding DNA: TGTGCCAGCTCGGAGGGCGTTCCAACTAATGAAAAACTGTTTTTT. The encoded protein is CASSEGVPTNEKLFF.